This TCR beta chain was observed in a study of breast tumors, draining lymph nodes, adjacent tissues. The junction had 19 bases not matched to a gene; V was cut back by 3 bases and J by 3 bases. Per germline, CDR1 LNHNV and CDR2 YYDKDF (reference sequence). The CDR3 is made up of 21 amino acids. Study results and limitations: Luminal-like breast cancer showed significantly greater tumor-nontumor repertoire similarity than basal-like breast cancer did. Tumors had less TCR diversity than lymph nodes, more than nontumor tissue. Data fit most tumor T cells coming from lymph node, expanding in tumor. Tumor T cell lymph node origin was a supported hypothesis, not proven.

Via MiXCR, TCRdb re-called the multiplex PCR reads, giving one row per CDR3 protein. The sample has about 300,000 distinct CDR3 sequences; roughly 30% are singletons. Breast cancer patients provided tissue from their axillary draining lymph nodes. Details on this clonotype: The antigen is undetermined.

This sequence was found in a female donor with breast cancer. Some clones in this sample may be carry-over from other donors' samples. The sample consisted of axillary lymph node tissue. The chain links TRBV15 to TRBJ2-1; the match to TRBD2 covers 11 bases. CDR3: CATSSTDGIAGGPSIYNEQFF. CDR3 bases: TGTGCCACCAGCAGTACCGACGGCATAGCGGGAGGGCCGTCGATCTACAATGAGCAGTTCTTC.